Given below is one TCR beta chain in context. The CDR3 extends over 15 amino acids. The germline V gene has CDR1 MDHEN and CDR2 SYDVKM. Trimming pared 3 bases from V and 7 bases from J, leaving 16 bases between. The record originates from a study of T cell responses to AZD1222 COVID-19 vaccine. Profiled with immunoSEQ multiplex PCR; TCRdb holds only in-frame clones, not every one. The sample yields some 120,000 clones, around 86% seen once. The chain has TRBV28 and TRBJ1-5; maybe TRBD1 (5 bases). Sequencing used peripheral blood, obtained on day 0 of AZD1222 vaccination. This sequence originates from an adult in good health. In DNA, the CDR3 is TGTGCCAGCAGTTTCCTCGACGGGGCCCGCCAGCCCCAGCATTTT. As protein: CASSFLDGARQPQHF.